One sample yielded the 7 T cell receptor beta chains listed below, sequenced in a study of a mutant IDH1 vaccine in newly diagnosed glioma. No antigen has been assigned to these receptors. Noted time point: week 35, safety follow-up. Doses of 300 ug of mutant IDH1 20-mer peptide were given with topical imiquimod. Here immunoSEQ multiplex PCR was the method, and the copy in TCRdb shows in-frame clones only, minus some. In the table there are tens of thousands of clones, 70% to 90% of which are singletons. This specimen was PBMCs, taken from a glioma patient whose treatment included an IDH1 peptide vaccine. These receptor sequences come from a man aged 25 to 40 with glioma.

The rearrangement links TRBV5-4 to TRBJ2-6; 7 nucleotides match TRBD1. V was pared by 4 bases and J by 2 bases, with 15 bases of the junction left unmatched. Per the germline V gene, CDR1 is SGHNT and CDR2 is YYREEE (reference sequence). CDR3 length: 19 residues. The chain's CDR3 is CASSRFTGTASTGANVLTF. CDR3 in DNA: TGTGCCAGCAGCCGATTTACCGGGACAGCTTCAACTGGGGCCAACGTCCTGACTTTC.

V is TRBV5-6 and J is TRBJ1-3; no definite D call. The CDR3 contains 14 residues. Germline loops: CDR1 SGHDT, CDR2 YYEEEE. Trimming removed 1 base at V and 3 bases at J, with 8 bases between. CDR3 coding DNA: TGTGCCAGCAGCTTGTATGGGCTTGGAAACACCATATATTTT. Protein: CASSLYGLGNTIYF.

The CDR3 coding sequence is TGTGCCAGCAGCTTAGGGGGCAATTTGGATACGCAGTATTTT. As protein: CASSLGGNLDTQYF. The rearrangement joins TRBV7-9 to TRBJ2-3; possibly TRBD1 for D (5 bases). The CDR3 has 14 amino acids. Per the germline V gene, CDR1 is SEHNR and CDR2 is FQNEAQ (reference sequence). Trimming took 1 base from V and 6 from J, leaving 11 bases between them. Using reference TRBV7-9 and TRBJ2-3 for the parts outside the CDR3, the full variable domain is DTGVSQNPRHKITKRGQNVTFRCDPISEHNRLYWYRQTLGQGPEFLTYFQNEAQLEKSRLLSDRFSAERPKGSFSTLEIQRTEQGDSAMYLCASSLGGNLDTQYFGPGTRLTVL.

The chain links TRBV7-8 to TRBJ1-5; TRBD1 is a possible D gene (5 bases). The V and J ends lost 5 bases and 7 bases respectively, with 12 bases between them. The germline V gene encodes CDR1 SGHVS and CDR2 FQNEAQ. CDR3 length equals 13 residues. The CDR3 DNA sequence: TGTGCCAGCAGCCCTGGGAGGGGACAGCCCCAGCATTTT. Translating gives CASSPGRGQPQHF.

This rearrangement joins TRBV6-5 to TRBJ2-7; D perhaps matches TRBD1 (6 bases). Germline V gene sequence: CDR1 MNHEY, CDR2 SVGAGI. The CDR3 runs 11 residues. The CDR3 region is CASTGFNEQYF. DNA of the CDR3: TGTGCTTCGACAGGTTTCAACGAGCAGTACTTC.

The chain has TRBV7-2 and TRBJ2-6; D not resolved. Germline assignment: CDR1 SGHTA and CDR2 FQGNSA. V was trimmed by 5 bases and J by 6 bases, leaving 11 bases between them. This CDR3 is 14 amino acids long. The CDR3 DNA follows: TGTGCCAGCAGCCCCCCTGGTGTGGCCAACGTCCTGACTTTC. This codes for CASSPPGVANVLTF.

CDR3 protein: CASSLTYEQYF. DNA for the CDR3: TGTGCCAGCAGCCTGACCTACGAGCAGTACTTC. The chain uses TRBV28 and TRBJ2-7; no reliable D call. Looked up from germline, CDR1 is MDHEN and CDR2 is SYDVKM. This CDR3 comprises 11 residues. V lost 6 bases, J lost 2 bases, and 5 bases lay in between.